This is a list of T cell receptor beta chains from one sample in a study of blood T cell repertoires in COVID-19. Measured with immunoSEQ multiplex PCR; TCRdb has only the in-frame clones, and not every one. The repertoire holds a few hundred thousand clones, with 70% to 90% as singletons. Sequenced: peripheral blood. These receptor sequences come from a woman aged 25 to 45 with active or convalescent COVID-19. Each CDR3 is given with its conserved first and last residue. D genes are given only for firm matches. Only part of the rows carry a size: once, few, many, or a class if the clone is expanded.

clone size: many
V gene: TRBV6-4
D gene: TRBD2
J gene: TRBJ2-2
CDR3 DNA: TGTGCCAGCAGTGACTTAGCGGGGAACACCGGGGAGCTGTTTTTT
CDR3 protein: CASSDLAGNTGELFF

clone size: .
V gene: TRBV29-1
D gene: TRBD1
J gene: TRBJ1-5
CDR3 DNA: TGCAGCGTAGGTCAGGGGGTCAATCAGCCCCAGCATTTT
CDR3 protein: CSVGQGVNQPQHF

clone size: once
V gene: TRBV9
D gene: .
J gene: TRBJ2-2
CDR3 DNA: TGTGCCAGCAGCGAGAACGAGGCCGGGGAGCTGTTTTTT
CDR3 protein: CASSENEAGELFF

clone size: .
V gene: TRBV5-1
D gene: TRBD2
J gene: TRBJ2-5
CDR3 DNA: TGCGCCAGCAGTGATCCTAGCGGGGCCCAAGAGACCCAGTACTTC
CDR3 protein: CASSDPSGAQETQYF

clone size: .
V gene: TRBV11-2
D gene: .
J gene: TRBJ1-6
CDR3 DNA: TGTGCCAGCAGCTCCTGGGGGGGAGATAGTTCACCCCTCCACTTT
CDR3 protein: CASSSWGGDSSPLHF

clone size: few
V gene: TRBV20-1
D gene: .
J gene: TRBJ1-1
CDR3 DNA: TGCAGTGCTAGTAGTCCGGCAGGGCACACTGAAGCTTTCTTT
CDR3 protein: CSASSPAGHTEAFF

clone size: few
V gene: TRBV27
D gene: .
J gene: TRBJ2-3
CDR3 DNA: TGTGCCAGCAGTCAGGGTCGCCCAGATACGCAGTATTTT
CDR3 protein: CASSQGRPDTQYF

clone size: .
V gene: TRBV7-2
D gene: .
J gene: TRBJ2-3
CDR3 DNA: TGTGCCAGCAGCTTAAGTGGGCAAACTAGCACAGATACGCAGTATTTT
CDR3 protein: CASSLSGQTSTDTQYF

clone size: .
V gene: TRBV6-5
D gene: .
J gene: TRBJ2-1
CDR3 DNA: TGTGCCAGCAGTTCCGGGGGAATTCCATATGAGCAGTTCTTC
CDR3 protein: CASSSGGIPYEQFF

clone size: few
V gene: TRBV7-9
D gene: .
J gene: TRBJ1-1
CDR3 DNA: TGTGCCAGCAGCCTAAGGGAGACTGAAGCTTTCTTT
CDR3 protein: CASSLRETEAFF

clone size: .
V gene: TRBV19
D gene: .
J gene: TRBJ1-5
CDR3 DNA: TGTGCCAGTAGCCAGGGCCTAAATAGCAATCAGCCCCAGCATTTT
CDR3 protein: CASSQGLNSNQPQHF

clone size: .
V gene: TRBV7-2
D gene: TRBD1
J gene: TRBJ2-1
CDR3 DNA: TGTGCCAGCAGCTTAGACAGGGGGACCTACAATGAGCAGTTCTTC
CDR3 protein: CASSLDRGTYNEQFF

clone size: .
V gene: TRBV3-1/TRBV3-2
D gene: .
J gene: TRBJ2-7
CDR3 DNA: TGTGCCAGCAGCCCCGTCGGAGGAGCCTCCTACGAGCAGTACTTC
CDR3 protein: CASSPVGGASYEQYF

clone size: .
V gene: TRBV6-5
D gene: TRBD2
J gene: TRBJ2-3
CDR3 DNA: TGTGCCAGCTGGGTGGCGGGGGGCATAGATACGCAGTATTTT
CDR3 protein: CASWVAGGIDTQYF

clone size: .
V gene: TRBV2
D gene: .
J gene: TRBJ1-1
CDR3 DNA: TGTGCCAGCAGCACGGCCGACAGGCCGAACACTGAAGCTTTCTTT
CDR3 protein: CASSTADRPNTEAFF

clone size: .
V gene: TRBV12-3/TRBV12-4
D gene: .
J gene: TRBJ1-5
CDR3 DNA: TGTGCCAGCAGGTGGGGGACAAATCAGCCCCAGCATTTT
CDR3 protein: CASRWGTNQPQHF

clone size: .
V gene: TRBV5-8
D gene: .
J gene: TRBJ2-5
CDR3 DNA: TGTGCCAGCAGCTTGTCGCCAACCGCGGGGACCCAGTACTTC
CDR3 protein: CASSLSPTAGTQYF

clone size: .
V gene: TRBV21-1
D gene: .
J gene: TRBJ1-1
CDR3 DNA: TGTGCCAGCGGACCCGACAGGGGGAATAGGAACACTGAAGCTTTCTTT
CDR3 protein: CASGPDRGNRNTEAFF

clone size: .
V gene: TRBV5-1
D gene: .
J gene: TRBJ2-7
CDR3 DNA: TGCGCCAGCAGCTTGAGGGTCAACCGGGACAACGAGCAGTACTTC
CDR3 protein: CASSLRVNRDNEQYF

clone size: .
V gene: TRBV19
D gene: .
J gene: TRBJ1-2
CDR3 DNA: TGTGCCAGTAGTATAGAAAGGCGGACTCTAAACTATGGCTACACTTTC
CDR3 protein: CASSIERRTLNYGYTF

clone size: .
V gene: TRBV28
D gene: .
J gene: TRBJ1-3
CDR3 DNA: TGTGCCAGCAGTTTTGGGAGCTCTGGAAACACCATATATTTT
CDR3 protein: CASSFGSSGNTIYF

clone size: .
V gene: TRBV6-5
D gene: .
J gene: TRBJ2-7
CDR3 DNA: TGTGCCAGCTGGAACAGCCTCTACGAGCAGTACTTC
CDR3 protein: CASWNSLYEQYF

clone size: .
V gene: TRBV3-1/TRBV3-2
D gene: .
J gene: TRBJ1-5
CDR3 DNA: TGTGCCAGCAGCCAAGGTCGTTCAGACAATCAGCCCCAGCATTTT
CDR3 protein: CASSQGRSDNQPQHF

clone size: .
V gene: TRBV6-1
D gene: .
J gene: TRBJ1-1
CDR3 DNA: TGTGCCAGCAGTGAGGCCAGGGGAACTGAAGCTTTCTTT
CDR3 protein: CASSEARGTEAFF

clone size: .
V gene: TRBV18
D gene: .
J gene: TRBJ1-6
CDR3 DNA: TGTGCCAGCTCACCCCGGGACTTATCTTCACCCCTCCACTTT
CDR3 protein: CASSPRDLSSPLHF

clone size: .
V gene: TRBV6-1
D gene: .
J gene: TRBJ2-3
CDR3 DNA: TGTGCCAGCAGTGAGTTCCAACAGATATTCACAGATACGCAGTATTTT
CDR3 protein: CASSEFQQIFTDTQYF

clone size: .
V gene: TRBV6-1
D gene: TRBD2
J gene: TRBJ2-5
CDR3 DNA: TGTGCCAGCAGTGAGACTAGCGGGTATCGAGAGACCCAGTACTTC
CDR3 protein: CASSETSGYRETQYF

clone size: once
V gene: TRBV10-3
D gene: TRBD1
J gene: TRBJ1-2
CDR3 DNA: TGTGCCATCAGTCCCCGCGACAGGGGGCAGGTCTATGGCTACACCTTC
CDR3 protein: CAISPRDRGQVYGYTF